This entry describes one TCR beta chain. Its specificity is not known. Template switching was used to attach UMIs, which incorporated a 6-nucleotide sample barcode. Following a re-call of the 5' RACE reads, TCRdb has one entry per CDR3 protein and lacks DNA. The repertoire shows 160,000 or so distinct CDR3 sequences; the top ten hold roughly 2.3%. This sample is drawn from a study of monozygotic twins with inflammatory bowel disease. Study outcomes and limitations: Researchers were unable to tell different T cell subtypes apart. Patients received differing immunosuppressive treatments, which may have added variability to their repertoires.

The authors drew more than 2 ml of blood from each donor. In germline, CDR1 is SGHKS, CDR2 YYEKEE (reference sequence). This CDR3 has 16 residues. Sample: blood. The clonotype originates from a human donor with ulcerative colitis or Crohn's disease, or a healthy co-twin of an affected twin (not recorded which). V gene TRBV5-5 combines with J gene TRBJ2-6; TCRdb lists TRBD2, though no DNA is available to test this call. The CDR3 is CASSLGLGSGANVLTF.